The 8 T cell receptor beta chains in this list originate from one sample, sequenced in a study of T cells after yellow fever vaccination. TCRdb reprocessed the 5' RACE reads with MiXCR, giving one entry per CDR3 protein. The profile covers approximately 580,000 distinct CDR3 sequences, with less than 20% appearing a single time and roughly a sixth taken by the ten largest. The source material was PBMCs, sampled less than 6 days after the first yellow fever vaccination. The receptor set was obtained from a man between 18 and 29 years old who received the YFV17D yellow fever vaccine.

This clonotype was seen at least ten times. This rearrangement joins TRBV6-1 to TRBJ2-6; D is unclear. The CDR3 extends over 14 amino acids. V shed 2 bases and J shed 4 bases, with 6 bases lying between them. CDR1 MNHNS and CDR2 SASEGT come from the germline V gene. The CDR3 loop reads CASSELRGANVLTF. The CDR3 DNA reads as TGTGCCAGCAGTGAATTACGGGGGGCCAACGTCCTGACTTTC.

The CDR3 region has the DNA TGTGCCAGTGGGACAGGGGAAAACTATGGCTACACCTTC. This translates into CASGTGENYGYTF. The rearrangement uses TRBV10-3 and TRBJ1-2, with 10 bases that match TRBD1. The trim removed 10 bases at V and 2 bases at J, leaving 4 bases unmatched. Germline values: CDR1 ENHRY, CDR2 SYGVKD. CDR3 length: 13 amino acids.

The chain carries TRBV28 and TRBJ1-5; D is undetermined. The CDR3 runs 16 residues. Germline V gives CDR1 MDHEN, CDR2 SYDVKM. V was shortened by 10 bases and J by 4 bases, with 23 bases between the two germline ends. This CDR3 reads CATADRQLVVNQPQHF. The CDR3, as DNA: TGTGCCACTGCCGACCGGCAGTTGGTGGTGAATCAGCCCCAGCATTTT.

The chain recombines TRBV6-1 with TRBJ2-1, with 9 bases identical to TRBD1. The germline V gene has CDR1 MNHNS and CDR2 SASEGT. The ends lost 5 bases at V and 7 bases at J; junction bases unmatched: 6. This CDR3 is built from 14 residues. CDR3 bases: TGTGCCAGCAGTACCCACAGGGGGCTTAATGAGCAGTTCTTC. It codes for CASSTHRGLNEQFF.

The genes are TRBV28 and TRBJ2-7; D gene uncertain. Deletions cut 6 bases from V and 5 bases from J, with 8 bases between. CDR1 is MDHEN, CDR2 SYDVKM, per germline. The CDR3 has 11 amino acids. The DNA for the CDR3 is TGTGCCAGCAGCCGTTACGACGAGCAGTACGTC. Amino acids: CASSRYDEQYV.

This clonotype was detected only a few times. The chain combines TRBV12-3 or TRBV12-4 with TRBJ2-3, with 8 bases identical to TRBD2. V dropped 3 bases and J dropped 2; count of bases not matched to a gene: 7. The CDR3 has 16 residues. DNA for the CDR3: TGTGCCAGCAGTTTCGGGAGCGGGGGAATCACAGATACGCAGTATTTT. Translated: CASSFGSGGITDTQYF.

This clonotype has at least ten counts. The chain couples TRBV24-1 to TRBJ2-5; 9 bases fit TRBD1. Looked up from germline, CDR1 is KGHDR and CDR2 is SFDVKD. The length of the CDR3 is 15 residues. The ends lost 4 bases at V and 7 bases at J; junction bases unmatched: 9. The CDR3 nucleotides are TGTGCCACCAGTGACGTGGACAGGGGCCACAGGACCCAGTACTTC. Amino acids: CATSDVDRGHRTQYF.

V usage is TRBV7-3 and J usage is TRBJ2-5; 15 bases agree with TRBD2. The germline V gene has CDR1 SGHTA and CDR2 FQGTGA. V trimming: 5 bases; J trimming: 1 base; junction bases outside the gene matches: 5. The CDR3 has 17 residues. CDR3 bases: TGTGCCAGCAGCCACGGACTAGCGGGGGGGAGCCAAGAGACCCAGTACTTC. Its translation: CASSHGLAGGSQETQYF.